This T cell receptor beta chain comes out of a study of blood T cells in healthy people across ages. Study observations and caveats: Greater diversity and more naive CD4+ cells were seen in long-lived donors than in aged donors. No conclusive comparison of naive versus antigen-experienced cells was possible with unsorted PBMCs. Significant beta diversity loss was already apparent by age approximately 36, declining roughly linearly.

The CDR3 is 14 amino acids. V was pared by 6 bases and J by 8 bases, with 17 bases between. A second roughly 6 to 12 cycle PCR used barcoded and J-beta primers. TCRdb re-called the 5' RACE reads through MiXCR, storing one row per CDR3 protein. The table has roughly 680,000 distinct CDR3 sequences, 40% to 65% seen once. Regarding this clonotype: What it binds is not known. Since a much larger clone is just one base distant, this may be a read error.

Every sample gave at least 5 micrograms of total RNA when it was extracted. The rearrangement uses TRBV12-3 or TRBV12-4 and TRBJ2-1, with D possibly being TRBD1 (5 bases). This receptor was taken from a woman older than 75 in good health. Sequencing was done on a sample of blood. The DNA for the CDR3 is TGTGCCAGCAGCCCGCGAGAAGGGGTCGATGAGCAGTTCTTC. Translating it yields CASSPREGVDEQFF.